This T cell receptor (beta chain) was profiled in a study of cytomegalovirus exposure and HLA in healthy donors. Study observations and caveats: Around 160 TCR beta chains were listed as cytomegalovirus-associated. In a later analysis, HLA-associated beta chains showed higher expansion and lower generation probabilities than comparable chains. A later analysis found most CMV-associated TCR beta chains apparently HLA-restricted.

A few counts support this clone. What it recognizes is unknown. Germline assignment: CDR1 MGHDK and CDR2 SYGVNS. The V gene lost 6 bases and the J gene lost 4 bases, with 15 bases spanning the gap. CDR3 length equals 14 residues. Nominally healthy donors provided the samples, though records likely missed some immune exposures. PCR primers comprised 60 Vbeta and 13 Jbeta primers. The assay was immunoSEQ multiplex PCR, and TCRdb's table has in-frame clones only and misses some. Altogether about 160,000 clones are present, 70% to 90% being singletons, with the ten largest covering roughly 2.1%. This chain uses TRBV25-1 with TRBJ1-1; a possible D gene is TRBD1 (6 bases). The receptor was derived from a man younger than 35 in good health and CMV-seropositive. The sample taken for sequencing was PBMCs. In DNA form, the CDR3 reads TGTGCCAGCAGCATGAAACAGGGCGTCACTGAAGCTTTCTTT. Its protein is CASSMKQGVTEAFF.